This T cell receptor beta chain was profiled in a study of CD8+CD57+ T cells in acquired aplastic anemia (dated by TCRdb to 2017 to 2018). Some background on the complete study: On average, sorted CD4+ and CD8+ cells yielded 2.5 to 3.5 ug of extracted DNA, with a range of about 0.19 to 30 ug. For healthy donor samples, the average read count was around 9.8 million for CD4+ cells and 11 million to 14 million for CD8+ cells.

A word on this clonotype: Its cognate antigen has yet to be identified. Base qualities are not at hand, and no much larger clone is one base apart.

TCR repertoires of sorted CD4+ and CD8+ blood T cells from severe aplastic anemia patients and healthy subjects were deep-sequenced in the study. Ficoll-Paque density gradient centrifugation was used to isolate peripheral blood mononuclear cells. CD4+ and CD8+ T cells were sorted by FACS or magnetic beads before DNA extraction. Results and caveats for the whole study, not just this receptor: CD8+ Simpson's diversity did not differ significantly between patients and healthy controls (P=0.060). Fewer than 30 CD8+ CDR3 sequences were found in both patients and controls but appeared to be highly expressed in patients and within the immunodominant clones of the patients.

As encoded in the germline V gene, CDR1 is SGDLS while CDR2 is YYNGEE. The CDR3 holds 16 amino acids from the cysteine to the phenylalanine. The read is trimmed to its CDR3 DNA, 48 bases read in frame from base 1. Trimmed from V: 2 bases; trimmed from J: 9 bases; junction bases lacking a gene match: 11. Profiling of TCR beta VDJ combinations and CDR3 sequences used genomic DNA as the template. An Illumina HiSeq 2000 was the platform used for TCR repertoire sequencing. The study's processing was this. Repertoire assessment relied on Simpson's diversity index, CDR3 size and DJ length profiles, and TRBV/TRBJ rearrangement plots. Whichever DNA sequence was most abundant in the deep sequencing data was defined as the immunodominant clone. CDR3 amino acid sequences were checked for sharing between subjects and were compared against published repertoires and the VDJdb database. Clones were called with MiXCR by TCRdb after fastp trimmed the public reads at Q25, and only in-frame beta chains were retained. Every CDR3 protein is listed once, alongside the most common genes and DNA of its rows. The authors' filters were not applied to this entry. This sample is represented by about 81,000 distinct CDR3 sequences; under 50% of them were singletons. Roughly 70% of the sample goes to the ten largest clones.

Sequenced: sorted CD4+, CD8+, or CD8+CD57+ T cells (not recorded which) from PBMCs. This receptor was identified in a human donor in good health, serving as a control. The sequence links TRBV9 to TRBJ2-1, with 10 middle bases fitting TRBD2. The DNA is TGTGCCAGCAGCGTCCCTAGCGGGGGTCCCTCTAGTGAGCAGTTCTTC. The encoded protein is CASSVPSGGPSSEQFF.